This record looks at one T cell receptor (beta chain) sequence and its context. This clone's antigen is unknown. Base qualities are not recorded, but no much larger clone differs from it by a single base. Sorted unstimulated T cells and proliferating T cells recovered from mixed lymphocyte reactions underwent TCRbeta CDR3 sequencing. Fresh whole blood from ten HLA-typed healthy donors served as the source for isolating PBMCs. To map where alloreactive clones came from, CD4+ non-regulatory T cells in the unstimulated state were FACS-sorted. This record comes from a study of siplizumab effects on memory and regulatory T cells (dated by TCRdb to about 2019). The study in broad terms: The study examined how the anti-CD2 antibody siplizumab affects alloreactive T-cell subsets in allogeneic mixed lymphocyte reactions built from human PBMCs.

Library preparation used the immunoSEQ multiplex PCR assay. Each sample had some 10^5 TCR templates assayed by the deep sequencing platform. Genomic DNA extracted from sorted T cells was the material used for TCRbeta CDR3 sequencing. Per the original workflow: The R programming language was used for clonal analysis of the TCRbeta CDR3 data. Alloreactive CD4+ and CD8+ clones were defined by comparing unstimulated samples with post-reaction CFSE-low samples. Regulatory or non-regulatory origin of alloreactive CD4+ clones was assigned by matching sequences to the sorted unstimulated Treg and non-Treg repertoires. Imported from immuneACCESS, the table was reduced by TCRdb to in-frame sequences with V and J called. These copies leave out some clones; in studies compared against another copy, an unresolved V gene accounts for under half, and the cause of the remainder is not known. V and J calls and clone size are copied from that table; D and trimming were computed from the DNA. Within this sample are approximately 100,000 clones, with around 90% of them counted one time only. In total, the top ten clones hold around 11% of the sample.

In the germline V gene, CDR1 corresponds to SGHRS and CDR2 to YFSETQ. The V and J ends are trimmed by 4 bases and 12 bases, leaving 13 bases between them. The CDR3 runs 11 residues from the cysteine to the phenylalanine. Only the CDR3 part of the read is kept: 33 bases, read in frame from the first base. The paper as a whole reports these results and caveats: The suppressive function of proliferating Tregs from siplizumab cultures was not functionally confirmed. About 80-97% of proliferating CD4+ or CD8+ clones could not be given a naive or memory phenotype. Because sequences at frequencies below about 10^-5 were poorly captured, only a minor fraction of alloreactive clones could be mapped back to unstimulated subsets. Unstimulated naive T cells appeared more diverse than memory T cells, and naive cells seemed to contribute substantially to the alloresponse. Siplizumab significantly lowered the cumulative frequency of alloreactive sequences that could be traced to unstimulated CD4+ memory T cells. Among mappable alloreactive CD4+ clones, the Treg-derived fraction averaged 68.8% with siplizumab versus about 27% in control reactions.

The sequenced sample was non-Treg CD4+ T cells sorted from blood. What the cell subset or site label conveys for this sample: FACS-sorted unstimulated CD4+ non-regulatory T cells. The chain is encoded by TRBV5-1 joined to TRBJ1-1, with no confident D gene call. This clonotype originated in a human donor in good health. The encoded CDR3 is CASSTGRLSFF. The base sequence is TGCGCCAGCAGCACGGGCCGGTTATCTTTCTTT.